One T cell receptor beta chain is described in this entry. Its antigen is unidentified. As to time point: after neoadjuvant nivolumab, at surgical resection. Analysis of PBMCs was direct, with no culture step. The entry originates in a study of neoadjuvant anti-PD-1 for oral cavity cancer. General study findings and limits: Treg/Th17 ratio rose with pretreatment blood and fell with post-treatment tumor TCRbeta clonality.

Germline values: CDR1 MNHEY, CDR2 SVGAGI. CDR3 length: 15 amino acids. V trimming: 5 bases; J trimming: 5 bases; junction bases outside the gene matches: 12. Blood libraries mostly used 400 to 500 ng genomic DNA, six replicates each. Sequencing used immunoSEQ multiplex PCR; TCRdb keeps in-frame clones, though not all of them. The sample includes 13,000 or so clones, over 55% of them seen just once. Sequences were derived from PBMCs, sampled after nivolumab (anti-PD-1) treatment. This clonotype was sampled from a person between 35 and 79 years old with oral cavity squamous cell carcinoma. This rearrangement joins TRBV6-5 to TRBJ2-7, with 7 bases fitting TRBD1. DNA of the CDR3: TGTGCCAGCAGTACAACAGGGGTTCTATTTAACGAGCAGTACTTC. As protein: CASSTTGVLFNEQYF.